Listed here are 10 T cell receptor beta chains from one sample, sequenced in a study of T cells in women clearing cervical HPV infection. The assay was immunoSEQ multiplex PCR, and TCRdb's table has in-frame clones only and misses some. This sample contains about 30,000 clones. Specimen: blood buffy coat. The receptors were gathered from a woman aged 18 to 69 with a cervical HPV16 infection that either progressed to CIN3+ or cleared (not recorded which).

Concerning this clone itself: The read terminates 3 residues before the CDR3 end, so the remaining end is supplied by the germline J gene. The chain links TRBV18 to TRBJ2-3, with D uncertain. Germline assignment: CDR1 KGHSH and CDR2 LQKENI. The CDR3 runs to 12 residues. The sequenced part of the CDR3 DNA is TGTGCCAGCTCAACCTTACAAGAGACG. Its protein is CASSTLQET. The whole CDR3 sequence is CASSTLQETQYF.

About this clone itself: The read finishes 3 residues shy of the CDR3 end, and the germline J gene is used to complete it. The V and J genes are TRBV2 and TRBJ2-2, with 7 bases identical to TRBD2. The CDR3 has 13 amino acids. The V segment lost 5 bases and the J segment 7 bases; nucleotides outside the gene matches: 4. Germline values: CDR1 SNHLY, CDR2 FYNNEI. The CDR3 loop is CASSPTSDGELFF. The part of the CDR3 DNA that was read is TGTGCCAGCAGTCCAACTAGCGACGGGGAG.

Turning to this clone: The sequenced fragment ends 3 residues before the CDR3 boundary, so the rest is inferred from the germline J gene. The chain couples TRBV6-1 to TRBJ2-3; no clear D. This CDR3 region has 13 residues. In germline, CDR1 is MNHNS, CDR2 SASEGT. The CDR3 DNA, read in part, is TGTGCCAGCAGTGGGCAGATACAAGAGACG. Its protein is CASSGQIQET. The entire CDR3 is CASSGQIQETQYF.

Considering frequency, this clone is large (0.1 to 1%). Coverage ceases 3 residues before the CDR3 finishes, and the germline J gene fills in the end. The chain has TRBV28 and TRBJ2-7; D possibly corresponds to TRBD1 (6 bases). The CDR3 covers 11 residues. Trimming pared 8 bases from V and 3 bases from J, leaving 8 bases between. Germline V gene sequence: CDR1 MDHEN, CDR2 SYDVKM. The CDR3 loop reads CASDRNYEQYF. Incomplete CDR3 DNA: TGTGCCAGCGACAGGAACTACGAG.

Remarks on this clone: Coverage ceases 3 residues before the CDR3 finishes, and the germline J gene fills in the end. The V and J genes are TRBV7-2 and TRBJ2-1; possibly TRBD2 for D (5 bases). The CDR3 has 14 amino acids. Germline V gene lookup returns CDR1 SGHTA and CDR2 FQGNSA. V was clipped by 5 bases and J by 6 bases, with 14 bases between them. CDR3: CASSPAQEANEQFF. CDR3 DNA, as far as it was read: TGTGCCAGCAGCCCCGCCCAGGAGGCCAATGAG. Complete variable domain (other parts from reference TRBV7-2 and TRBJ2-1): GAGVSQSPSNKVTEKGKDVELRCDPISGHTALYWYRQSLGQGLEFLIYFQGNSAPDKSGLPSDRFSAERTGGSVSTLTIQRTQQEDSAVYLCASSPAQEANEQFFGPGTRLTVL.

Points on this clone: The read ends 3 residues before the CDR3 terminus; that terminus is restored from the germline J gene. The chain combines TRBV30 with TRBJ2-5, with 8 bases that match TRBD1. With 5 bases clipped from V and 5 bases from J, the junction kept 7 bases outside the gene matches. The CDR3 runs to 13 residues. CDR1 is GTSNPN and CDR2 is SVGIG in the germline V gene (reference sequence). Incomplete CDR3 DNA: TGTGCCTGGGCCGGGACAGGAGGCGAGACC. It specifies CAWAGTGGET. In full, the CDR3 is CAWAGTGGETQYF. The whole variable domain, filled in from reference TRBV30 and TRBJ2-5, reads SQTIHQWPATLVQPVGSPLSLECTVEGTSNPNLYWYRQAAGRGLQLLFYSVGIGQISSEVPQNLSASRPQDRQFILSSKKLLLSDSGFYLCAWAGTGGETQYFGPGTRLLVL.

Details on this clone: The read halts 3 residues ahead of the CDR3 end, with the missing end drawn from the germline J gene. The rearrangement uses TRBV6-1 and TRBJ1-2; TRBD1 matches at 8 bases. J gave up 3 bases and V 3 bases, and 3 bases lay outside the gene matches. Germline CDR1 and CDR2: MNHNS and SASEGT. The CDR3 extends over 14 amino acids. The CDR3 region is CASSEATGDYGYTF. CDR3 DNA (partial): TGTGCCAGCAGTGAGGCGACAGGGGACTATGGC.

Points on this clone: The CDR3 goes on 3 residues after the read ends, and that part is filled in from the germline J gene. The chain links TRBV19 to TRBJ1-2; D unresolved. Germline V CDR1 and CDR2: LNHDA, SQIVND (reference sequence). The CDR3 sequence is 14 residues long. The CDR3 protein is CASSIVKGSYDYTF. The CDR3 DNA, read in part, is TGTGCCAGTAGTATAGTCAAAGGGTCTTACGAC.

Regarding this clone: The CDR3 end lies 3 residues beyond the end of the read and is filled in from the germline J gene. This sequence joins TRBV30 and TRBJ1-2; weak D call: TRBD1 (5 bases). The CDR3 is made up of 12 amino acids. Germline CDR1 GTSNPN, CDR2 SVGIG (reference sequence). V lost 5 bases to trimming and J lost 3 bases, with 10 bases between them. CDR3 amino acids: CAWGGAYYGYTF. The sequenced part of the CDR3 DNA is TGTGCCTGGGGTGGGGCGTACTATGGC.

For this clone: The CDR3 end lies 3 residues beyond the end of the read and is filled in from the germline J gene. The chain combines TRBV5-1 with TRBJ2-2, with 7 bases matching TRBD2. This CDR3 has 15 residues. Germline V gives CDR1 SGHRS, CDR2 YFSETQ. The CDR3 spells CASSSGRGEGEKLFF. The sequenced part of the CDR3 DNA is TGCGCCAGCAGCTCAGGACGGGGGGAGGGTGAAAAG.